This T cell receptor beta chain was recorded in a study of OX40 agonist ivuxolimab in advanced cancers. General study points: Doses of 0.1 to 3.0 mg/kg were accompanied by clonal expansion of CD4+ and CD8+ blood T cells by week 6.

This table comes from immunoSEQ multiplex PCR, and its TCRdb copy is limited to in-frame clones, with some not included. Among 28,000 or so clones listed, roughly 85% were seen once. Systemic immunosuppression or autoimmune disease history was grounds to exclude patients. CDR1 and CDR2 (germline): MNHNS, SASEGT. The CDR3 has 14 residues. In regard to this clone: Its antigen is still unknown. One end of the junction does not line up with germline, which may come from a read error.

The receptor was derived from an adult with an advanced solid tumor such as melanoma, head and neck, liver or kidney cancer. The chain recombines TRBV6-1 with TRBJ2-7; D is unresolved. Here the sequenced sample was CD4+ or CD8+ T cells sorted from blood, taken in a trial of the OX40 agonist ivuxolimab. The CDR3 bases are TGTGCCAGCAGTGATGTTAAGGGCTCCCACGAGCAGTACTTC. Translated, it gives CASSDVKGSHEQYF.